Listed below are T cell receptor beta chains from one sample, sequenced in a study of T cells after yellow fever vaccination. TCRdb reprocessed the 5' RACE reads with MiXCR, giving one entry per CDR3 protein. The table includes 500,000 to 650,000 distinct CDR3 sequences, approximately 13% detected once. The sequencing used PBMCs, collected on the day of the yellow fever booster vaccination. All receptors come from a man aged 25-45 years who received the YFV17D yellow fever vaccine. Each CDR3 is given with its conserved first and last residue. A D gene is named only where the DNA matches it firmly. Part of the rows lack a size; the others show once, few, many or a class for expanded clones.

clone size,J gene,V gene,D gene,CDR3 DNA,CDR3 protein
NA,TRBJ2-6,TRBV20-1,NA,TGCAGTGCTCCCCCGGCAAGGAGAATCTCTGGGGCCAACGTCCTGACTTTC,CSAPPARRISGANVLTF
few,TRBJ2-1,TRBV20-1,NA,TGCAGTGCTACCCAGTACCATGAGCAGTTCTTC,CSATQYHEQFF
many,TRBJ2-1,TRBV12-3/TRBV12-4,TRBD2,TGTGCCAGCAGTTCCCCAAGCGGGAAGGGCAACTACAATGAGCAGTTCTTC,CASSSPSGKGNYNEQFF
many,TRBJ2-7,TRBV6-1,TRBD2,TGTGCCAGCAGTGATCGGACTAGCGGGAACCTTGGGTTCTACGAGCAGTACTTC,CASSDRTSGNLGFYEQYF
NA,TRBJ1-4,TRBV3-1,NA,TGTGCCAGCAGCCACGGGGCCACTAATGAAAAACTGTTTTTT,CASSHGATNEKLFF
NA,TRBJ2-2,TRBV29-1,TRBD2,TGCAGCGTTGATGGGGGGAGCGGGAGTGGCGGGGAGCTGTTTTTT,CSVDGGSGSGGELFF
NA,TRBJ2-7,TRBV2,NA,TGTGCCAGCAGTGAAGCGCTTCGGCAGGAGCAGTACTTC,CASSEALRQEQYF
once,TRBJ2-5,TRBV7-9,TRBD2,TGTGCCAGCAGCGTATGGACTAGCGGAGAAGAGACCCAGTACTTC,CASSVWTSGEETQYF
NA,TRBJ2-5,TRBV12-3/TRBV12-4,TRBD1,TGTGCCAGCAGCCAAACAGGGGGCTCCCAAGAGACCCAGTACTTC,CASSQTGGSQETQYF
many,TRBJ2-7,TRBV20-1,NA,TGCAGTGCTCGAAGCCCGGAGGGACAGCACAGGCAGTACTTC,CSARSPEGQHRQYF
many,TRBJ2-7,TRBV6-2/TRBV6-3,NA,TGTGCCAGCACCGGCGACTACGAGCAGTACTTC,CASTGDYEQYF
few,TRBJ2-2,TRBV27,TRBD2,TGTGCCAGCAGTTTTCGTAGTAGCGGGAGAATCGGGGAGCTGTTTTTT,CASSFRSSGRIGELFF
NA,TRBJ2-7,TRBV3-1,NA,TGTGCCAGCAGCCCAAATCCGAGCTCCCACGAGCAGTACTTC,CASSPNPSSHEQYF
NA,TRBJ2-1,TRBV24-1,TRBD1,TGTGCCACCAGTGACCCGGGACGGACAGGGAATGAGCAGTTCTTC,CATSDPGRTGNEQFF
NA,TRBJ2-7,TRBV15,NA,TGTGCCACCAGCAGAGACCGCCGCTACGAGCAGTACTTC,CATSRDRRYEQYF
few,TRBJ2-3,TRBV6-1,NA,TGTGCCAGCAGTGTTAAAGGGGGCCTGGGAGGGAATACGCAGTATTTT,CASSVKGGLGGNTQYF
few,TRBJ2-2,TRBV4-3,TRBD2,TGCGCCAGCAGGGGGTCAGCGGGACTACACACCGGGGAGCTGTTTTTT,CASRGSAGLHTGELFF
few,TRBJ2-1,TRBV10-3,TRBD2,TGTGCCATCAGTGAGTCTCAAGCGGGAGCAGGTTTGGGTGAGCAGTTCTTC,CAISESQAGAGLGEQFF
few,TRBJ2-3,TRBV29-1,TRBD1,TGCAGCGTTGAACCTCCCTCGACAGGGCCAGATACGCAGTATTTT,CSVEPPSTGPDTQYF
few,TRBJ2-1,TRBV24-1,NA,TGTGCCACCAGTGATCGTCGGACCCTCGATCAGGGTGAGCAGTTCTTC,CATSDRRTLDQGEQFF
few,TRBJ2-4,TRBV3-1,NA,TGTGCCAGCAGCCCCCCCATTGGTAGGCGGGGAAACATTCAGTACTTC,CASSPPIGRRGNIQYF
few,TRBJ2-7,TRBV6-5,TRBD1,TGTGCCAGCAGTCACCGACAGGGTGCAACCTACGAGCAGTACTTC,CASSHRQGATYEQYF
few,TRBJ1-1,TRBV3-1,TRBD1,TGTGCCAGCAGCCAAGTCGGGCTAACAGGGGAAGGGAGCGAAGCTTTCTTT,CASSQVGLTGEGSEAFF
few,TRBJ1-2,TRBV7-9,NA,TGTGCCAGCAGCTCTAAAGGCTACACCTTC,CASSSKGYTF
few,TRBJ2-5,TRBV7-9,TRBD1,TGTGCCAGCAGCTTAGCCTCGACAGGGTTAGAGACCCAGTACTTC,CASSLASTGLETQYF
few,TRBJ2-7,TRBV29-1,NA,TGCAGCGTTGAAACGGAGTCCTACGAGCAGTACTTC,CSVETESYEQYF
NA,TRBJ2-3,TRBV29-1,TRBD2,TGCAGCGTCACCGGGACTAGTCGCACAGATACGCAGTATTTT,CSVTGTSRTDTQYF
few,TRBJ2-7,TRBV5-5,TRBD1,TGTGCCAGCAGCCAAACCGGGACAGCCGACTACGAGCAGTACTTC,CASSQTGTADYEQYF
NA,TRBJ1-5,TRBV6-1,NA,TGTGCCAGCAGTGAATTAGGGGGAAGCAATCAGCCCCAGCATTTT,CASSELGGSNQPQHF
few,TRBJ2-5,TRBV6-5,TRBD2,TGTGCCAGCAGTTACTACTGGCCGCAGCGGGAGGGCCAGGAGACCCAGTACTTC,CASSYYWPQREGQETQYF
few,TRBJ2-2,TRBV14,TRBD2,TGTGCCAGCAACGGGACTAGGCGTACCGGGGAGCTGTTTTTT,CASNGTRRTGELFF
few,TRBJ2-3,TRBV12-3/TRBV12-4,NA,TGTGCCAGCACCCGGGGTTCTAGCACAGATACGCAGTATTTT,CASTRGSSTDTQYF
few,TRBJ2-7,TRBV20-1,TRBD1,TGCAGTGCTACTCGACAGGGGGCATCCTACGAGCAGTACTTC,CSATRQGASYEQYF
few,TRBJ2-1,TRBV6-2/TRBV6-3,NA,TGTGCCAGCAGGCGCCCCCCCCACAATGAGCAGTTCTTC,CASRRPPHNEQFF
NA,TRBJ2-1,TRBV29-1,TRBD2,TGCAGCGTTGAATGGACTAGCGGGAGAAACGGTGAGCAGTTCTTC,CSVEWTSGRNGEQFF
NA,TRBJ2-3,TRBV4-3,NA,TGCGCCAGCAGCCAAGCGGGACTCGGGACAGATACGCAGTATTTT,CASSQAGLGTDTQYF
NA,TRBJ1-2,TRBV27,TRBD1,TGTGCCAGCAGGCGTGGGGGACAGGGGGGAGGCTACACCTTC,CASRRGGQGGGYTF
few,TRBJ2-7,TRBV7-9,NA,TGTGCCAGCAGCCAGCCGACGGCGTCCCAGTACGAGCAGTACTTC,CASSQPTASQYEQYF
few,TRBJ2-2,TRBV29-1,TRBD1,TGCAGCGTTGGACAGGGGTATGGCACCGGGGAGCTGTTTTTT,CSVGQGYGTGELFF
NA,TRBJ2-3,TRBV20-1,TRBD2,TGCAGTGGAGCGGGAGGTACAGCTTCGTCCGATACGCAGTATTTT,CSGAGGTASSDTQYF
many,TRBJ2-1,TRBV5-5,NA,TGTGCCAGCAGCTTGAGGCAGGGGAATTATCCCTCCTACAATGAGCAGTTCTTC,CASSLRQGNYPSYNEQFF
NA,TRBJ1-2,TRBV29-1,NA,TGCAGCGCCCCTTCAACCACTAACTATGGCTACACCTTC,CSAPSTTNYGYTF
few,TRBJ2-7,TRBV12-3/TRBV12-4,NA,TGTGCCAGCAGCACCCGGGGGTGGCAGTACTTC,CASSTRGWQYF
NA,TRBJ2-7,TRBV15,NA,TGTGCCACCAGCGCAGGACGGTTCGACGAGCAGTACTTC,CATSAGRFDEQYF
few,TRBJ2-7,TRBV12-3/TRBV12-4,NA,TGTGCCAGCAGTGGACAGCACTCCTACGAGCAGTACTTC,CASSGQHSYEQYF
NA,TRBJ1-5,TRBV20-1,NA,TGCAGTGCTAGAGACGCGGGGGCAGGGCAGCCCCAGCATTTT,CSARDAGAGQPQHF
NA,TRBJ2-1,TRBV5-1,TRBD1,TGCGCCAGCAGCTTGGATAACAGGGGGCTTTACAATGAGCAGTTCTTC,CASSLDNRGLYNEQFF
NA,TRBJ1-1,TRBV20-1,TRBD1,TGCAGTGCTAGAAGCCCCGGGACAGGGGGAGGTAACACTGAAGCTTTCTTT,CSARSPGTGGGNTEAFF
few,TRBJ2-3,TRBV4-3,NA,TGCGCCAGCAGCCAAGTTGCTAGTCGCGCAGATACGCAGTATTTT,CASSQVASRADTQYF
NA,TRBJ1-5,TRBV20-1,NA,TGCAGTGCTAGGACGGCGGGACGCCAGCCCCAGCATTTT,CSARTAGRQPQHF
few,TRBJ2-1,TRBV7-9,NA,TGTGCCAGCAGCTTCGGACTGGACAATGAGCAGTTCTTC,CASSFGLDNEQFF
few,TRBJ1-2,TRBV9,NA,TGTGCCAGCAGCGCTTCATATTATGGCTACACCTTC,CASSASYYGYTF
NA,TRBJ2-7,TRBV5-6,TRBD2,TGTGCCAGCAGCTTAACCGGGACTAGCGTTAACGAGCAGTACTTC,CASSLTGTSVNEQYF
NA,TRBJ1-2,TRBV5-1,NA,TGCGCCAGCAGCTCCCCCCGGAGCGACGGGCCCCAGGGTGGCTACACCTTC,CASSSPRSDGPQGGYTF
NA,TRBJ2-1,TRBV6-2/TRBV6-3,NA,TGTGCCAGCGGACGAACTAGCAGCTCCTACAATGAGCAGTTCTTC,CASGRTSSSYNEQFF
few,TRBJ2-3,TRBV20-1,TRBD2,TGCAGTGCCCCCAGCCTAGCGGGAGTGAATACGCAGTATTTT,CSAPSLAGVNTQYF